Detailed here is one T cell receptor beta chain. No antigen is known for it. No vitiligo treatment was given during the prior three months. The data belong to a study of resident and recirculating memory T cells in vitiligo. For the study at large: Whole samples, not sorted cells, were homogenized and used for genomic DNA extraction.

The CDR3 extends over 15 amino acids. Germline assignment: CDR1 SGHVS and CDR2 FNYEAQ. The ends were cut back, 5 bases at V and 4 bases at J, with 17 bases in the middle. General study results and limits: No unique dominant TCR clone was found in vitiligo lesions. Sequences differed between biopsy sites and patients, suggesting private specificity.

Assay: immunoSEQ multiplex PCR; the TCRdb copy retains only in-frame clones and omits some. The sample records around 38,000 clones, approximately 91% being singletons. Sequenced: blood. The clonotype was recovered from a male donor with vitiligo. This chain joins TRBV7-6 and TRBJ2-5, with D maybe TRBD1 (6 bases). The DNA for the CDR3 is TGTGCCAGCAGCCCCATAGTTGTACAGGGAGAGACCCAGTACTTC. Its translation is CASSPIVVQGETQYF.